The present T cell receptor (beta chain) was sequenced within a study of blood T cell repertoires in COVID-19. The wider study: COVID-19 samples, acute and convalescent, were from the United States, Italy and Spain. PBMCs, B-cell-depleted T cells, or T cells provided the cDNA or gDNA that made up the material.

This clone appeared a single time. Methods used by the authors: Reference gene primer amplification gave estimated nucleated cell counts. The protocol was immunoSEQ multiplex PCR, while the TCRdb copy is restricted to in-frame clones and leaves out a portion. V, J and clone size derive from that table, while D and trimming were established from the DNA sequence. The sample gives 150,000 to 200,000 clones, 80% to 85% of which show up once; 9.1% is in the top ten. Looked up from germline, CDR1 is SGHRS and CDR2 is YFSETQ. Losses at the gene ends were 4 bases for V and 8 bases for J; bases not matched to a gene: 9. CDR3 size: 15 residues.

The V gene is TRBV5-1, the J gene TRBJ1-4, with 9 bases fitting TRBD1. The clonotype comes from a woman of 80 years or more with active or convalescent COVID-19. The sample comprised peripheral blood. The CDR3 sequence: CASSPGRDRDEKLFF. CDR3 in DNA: TGCGCCAGCAGCCCCGGCCGGGACAGGGACGAAAAACTGTTTTTT.